A selection of T cell receptor beta chains follows, all from one sample in a study of blood T cell repertoires in COVID-19. The repertoire was sequenced with immunoSEQ multiplex PCR; TCRdb's copy has only in-frame clones and lacks some. Of some 250,000 clones listed, roughly 90% are singletons. What was sequenced was peripheral blood. Receptor source: a man between 25 and 39 years old with active or convalescent COVID-19. Each CDR3 is given with its conserved first and last residue. The order of the fields is J gene, D gene, clone size, V gene, CDR3 protein, CDR3 DNA. The D gene is left open where the match is weak. Part of the rows lack a size; the others show once, few, many or a class for expanded clones.

>TRBJ1-5|TRBD1|-|TRBV28
CASSSGQGLSFSNQPQHF
TGTGCCAGCAGTTCGGGACAGGGCCTTTCGTTTAGCAATCAGCCCCAGCATTTT
>TRBJ1-3|-|-|TRBV9
CASSVEVSGIGNTIYF
TGTGCCAGCAGCGTAGAAGTTTCAGGGATTGGAAACACCATATATTTT
>TRBJ2-7|-|-|TRBV7-8
CASRHGRGRNNYEQYF
TGTGCCAGCAGGCATGGGCGGGGGCGTAACAACTACGAGCAGTACTTC
>TRBJ1-5|-|-|TRBV6-2/TRBV6-3
CASSSLRESNQPQHF
TGTGCCAGCAGTTCGCTCCGGGAGAGCAATCAGCCCCAGCATTTT
>TRBJ1-2|-|-|TRBV5-1
CASSLVPGVSYGYTF
TGCGCCAGCAGCTTGGTCCCCGGAGTCTCCTATGGCTACACCTTC
>TRBJ1-5|-|-|TRBV6-1
CASSEAWAGKYQPQHF
TGTGCCAGCAGTGAGGCGTGGGCAGGGAAATATCAGCCCCAGCATTTT
>TRBJ1-1|-|once|TRBV25-1
CASSKWGGLNTEAFF
TGTGCCAGCAGTAAATGGGGGGGCCTGAACACTGAAGCTTTCTTT
>TRBJ1-2|TRBD1|-|TRBV4-1
CASSHTGTGAYGYTF
TGCGCCAGCAGCCATACCGGGACAGGGGCCTATGGCTACACCTTC
>TRBJ2-1|TRBD1|-|TRBV27
CASSNRGRNEQFF
TGTGCCAGCAGTAATAGGGGGCGCAATGAGCAGTTCTTC
>TRBJ2-7|TRBD1|-|TRBV27
CASSPDRGSYEQYF
TGTGCCAGCAGTCCCGACAGGGGTTCCTACGAGCAGTACTTC
>TRBJ2-7|TRBD2|-|TRBV27
CASRLGSGGGYEQYF
TGTGCCAGCAGGTTAGGTAGCGGGGGGGGCTACGAGCAGTACTTC
>TRBJ2-3|TRBD2|-|TRBV5-4
CASSLGPTSGVGPSTDTQYF
TGTGCCAGCAGCTTGGGCCCAACTAGCGGGGTGGGGCCTAGCACAGATACGCAGTATTTT
>TRBJ1-4|-|-|TRBV3-1/TRBV3-2
CASSHSSSGDEKLFF
TGTGCCAGCAGCCATAGTTCCTCGGGTGATGAAAAACTGTTTTTT
>TRBJ2-3|TRBD1|-|TRBV5-1
CASSLGSTGSTDTQYF
TGCGCCAGCAGCTTGGGGTCGACAGGGAGCACAGATACGCAGTATTTT
>TRBJ2-5|-|-|TRBV21-1
CASSSSTVDRGFRETQYF
TGTGCCAGCAGCAGCTCGACCGTCGACAGGGGGTTCCGGGAGACCCAGTACTTC
>TRBJ2-1|-|-|TRBV4-1
CASSREIDHNEQFF
TGCGCCAGCAGCCGGGAGATTGACCACAATGAGCAGTTCTTC
>TRBJ1-1|TRBD1|-|TRBV5-1
CASSSGTAAMNTEAFF
TGCGCCAGCAGCTCCGGGACAGCCGCCATGAACACTGAAGCTTTCTTT
>TRBJ1-1|TRBD1|-|TRBV18
CASSPSQGANTEAFF
TGTGCCAGCTCACCAAGTCAGGGGGCGAACACTGAAGCTTTCTTT